The 29 T cell receptor beta chains listed next were all sequenced from one sample in a study of beta chain features in type 1 diabetes. The sequenced template was cDNA made from the entire isolated RNA. Repertoires were generated with immunoSEQ multiplex PCR, while TCRdb's copy carries only in-frame clones and drops some. This table has 350,000 to 450,000 clones, approximately 13% appearing once. The sample comprised naive CD4+ T cells from blood. The receptors originated from a young man in good health.

This clone has only a few counts. This rearrangement joins TRBV29-1 to TRBJ2-5; 9 nucleotides agree with TRBD1. Germline V CDR1 and CDR2: SQVTM, ANQGSEA. The ends lost 6 bases at V and 5 bases at J; junction bases unmatched: 7. CDR3 length equals 13 residues. The CDR3 region is CSVAGTGIETQYF. The CDR3 nucleotides read TGCAGCGTGGCCGGGACAGGGATTGAGACCCAGTACTTC.

CDR3 DNA sequence: TGTGCCAGCTCACCAGATCAGGCAGGCGAGCAGTACGTC. Protein: CASSPDQAGEQYV. The chain joins TRBV18 to TRBJ2-7; no definite D call. Between the trimmed V and J ends, which lost 2 bases and 6 bases, there was a span of 11 bases. Germline-derived CDR1 and CDR2 are KGHSH and LQKENI. The CDR3 extends over 13 amino acids.

The rearrangement uses TRBV7-2 and TRBJ2-7, with 8 bases lining up with TRBD2. V shed 0 bases, J shed 4 bases, and the junction held 5 bases outside the gene matches. Germline values: CDR1 SGHTA, CDR2 FQGNSA. The length of the CDR3 is 15 residues. DNA of the CDR3: TGTGCCAGCAGCTTAGCGGGACTAGGGGGTTACGAGCAGTACGTC. Translated, it gives CASSLAGLGGYEQYV.

J is TRBJ2-5 and V is TRBV9, with TRBD2 matching 13 bases. The CDR3 runs 17 residues. J was trimmed by 4 bases and V by 4 bases; bases with no gene match: 10. Per germline, CDR1 SGDLS and CDR2 YYNGEE. The CDR3 nucleotides read TGTGCCAGCAGCCCAGACGTACTAGCGGGGGGGCCAGAGACCCAGTACTTC. Protein sequence: CASSPDVLAGGPETQYF.

This rearrangement joins TRBV7-2 to TRBJ2-3; TRBD2 aligns across 10 bases. Germline loops: CDR1 SGHTA, CDR2 FQGNSA. This CDR3 contains 15 residues. V lost 2 bases, J lost 5 bases, and 4 bases stayed unmatched. The CDR3 region is CASSLRAGGLDTQYF. CDR3 coding DNA: TGTGCCAGCAGCTTAAGAGCGGGGGGGCTAGATACGCAGTATTTT.

This rearrangement joins TRBV6-5 to TRBJ2-3; weak D call: TRBD1 (5 bases). Germline CDR1 and CDR2: MNHEY and SVGAGI. There are 15 residues in the CDR3. Trimming stripped 3 bases from V and 2 bases from J, with 12 bases between. CDR3 DNA sequence: TGTGCCAGCAGTTATGGGGCAGGGATCACAGATACGCAGTATTTT. It encodes CASSYGAGITDTQYF.

This clone was detected only a few times. The chain joins TRBV5-4 to TRBJ2-1; tentative D call: TRBD2 (6 bases). This CDR3 is built from 14 residues. Germline assignment: CDR1 SGHNT and CDR2 YYREEE (reference sequence). Trimming shortened V by 3 bases and J by 6 bases, and 13 bases separated the two germline ends. The CDR3 DNA reads TGTGCCAGCAGCTCCGAACGGAGGGGCAATGAGCAGTTCTTC. It codes for CASSSERRGNEQFF.

This clone was observed a few times. The CDR3 region is CASSLTTGTQYF. The CDR3 bases are TGCGCCAGCAGCTTGACCACCGGCACGCAGTATTTT. This chain links TRBV5-1 with TRBJ2-3, with D uncertain. Per germline, CDR1 SGHRS and CDR2 YFSETQ. This CDR3 spans 12 amino acids. Trimming left V 1 base short and J 9 bases short, with 9 bases between.

The rearrangement uses TRBV7-2 and TRBJ2-3; D is unclear. With 2 bases removed from V and 2 bases from J, the gap between germline ends came to 8 bases. The germline V gene has CDR1 SGHTA and CDR2 FQGNSA. This CDR3 has 14 residues. The CDR3 DNA follows: TGTGCCAGCAGCTTATGGCCCATCACAGATACGCAGTATTTT. Amino acid sequence: CASSLWPITDTQYF.

The chain is built from TRBV28 and TRBJ2-3; 13 bases are shared with TRBD2. This CDR3 spans 14 amino acids. V shed 8 bases and J 6 bases; nucleotides not matched to a gene: 5. Germline V gene lookup returns CDR1 MDHEN and CDR2 SYDVKM. CDR3 residues: CASRTSGSPDTQYF. CDR3 bases: TGTGCCAGCCGGACTAGCGGGAGTCCCGATACGCAGTATTTT.

The CDR3 nucleotides are TGCGCCAGCAGACGAACGGGGGGCGATGAGCAGTTCTTC. This codes for CASRRTGGDEQFF. The chain links TRBV4-3 to TRBJ2-1, with D possibly being TRBD2 (7 bases). Germline values: CDR1 LGHNA, CDR2 YSLEER. Trimming pared 6 bases from V and 8 bases from J, leaving 14 bases between. The CDR3 is 13 residues long.

The V and J genes are TRBV2 and TRBJ1-2; no clear D gene. V dropped 2 bases and J dropped 4 bases, with 2 bases sitting between them. Germline CDR1 and CDR2: SNHLY and FYNNEI. This CDR3 contains 11 residues. This CDR3 is CASSETYGYTF. In DNA, the CDR3 is TGTGCCAGCAGTGAAACCTATGGCTACACCTTC.

This chain links TRBV19 with TRBJ2-7; D unclear. This CDR3 has 14 residues. Germline loops: CDR1 LNHDA, CDR2 SQIVND (reference sequence). Trimming removed 10 bases at V and 5 bases at J, with 21 bases between. The CDR3 protein is CATQGPLISDEQYF. The CDR3 DNA reads TGTGCCACTCAAGGGCCCCTAATATCTGACGAGCAGTACTTC.

V and J are TRBV2 and TRBJ2-1; TRBD1 matches at 7 bases. Trimming cost V 5 bases and J 6 bases; bases outside gene matches: 10. The CDR3 covers 15 residues. CDR1 SNHLY and CDR2 FYNNEI come from the germline V gene. The CDR3 reads CASSPDMTGSNEQFF. CDR3 nucleotide sequence: TGTGCCAGCAGTCCAGATATGACAGGGTCCAATGAGCAGTTCTTC.

This clone has only a few counts. The chain has TRBV4-2 and TRBJ2-5, with D possibly being TRBD2 (5 bases). Per the germline V gene, CDR1 is LGHNA and CDR2 is YNFKEQ. Trimming pared 3 bases from V and 1 base from J, leaving 12 bases between. This CDR3 region has 15 residues. This chain's CDR3 is CASSQSWRIQETQYF. Written as DNA, the CDR3 is TGTGCCAGCAGCCAGTCCTGGAGGATCCAAGAGACCCAGTACTTC.

The chain employs TRBV5-1 and TRBJ2-2; no definite D call. There are 16 residues in the CDR3. The ends were cut back, 4 bases at V and 0 bases at J, with 13 bases in the middle. Germline V gene data show CDR1 as SGHRS and CDR2 as YFSETQ. CDR3 in amino acids: CASSLTWSANTGELFF. For the CDR3, the DNA is TGCGCCAGCAGCCTGACTTGGTCGGCGAACACCGGGGAGCTGTTTTTT.

The CDR3 spells CASSLGDPGLGGQYF. In DNA, the CDR3 is TGTGCCAGCAGCTTGGGGGACCCAGGCCTAGGTGGGCAGTATTTT. The rearrangement links TRBV5-4 to TRBJ2-3, with D tentatively TRBD1 or TRBD2 (5 bases each). CDR3 length equals 15 residues. Germline V gene data show CDR1 as SGHNT and CDR2 as YYREEE (reference sequence). V was shortened by 0 bases and J by 11 bases, with 19 bases between the two germline ends.

The genes are TRBV5-1 and TRBJ2-3; 7 bases line up with TRBD1. V lost 3 bases to trimming and J lost 0 bases; unmatched junction nucleotides: 4. The CDR3 sequence is 15 residues long. Looked up from germline, CDR1 is SGHRS and CDR2 is YFSETQ. The CDR3 DNA follows: TGCGCCAGCAGCTACGGACAGGTCAGCACAGATACGCAGTATTTT. Translated, it gives CASSYGQVSTDTQYF.

This clone turned up a few times. CDR3 region: CASSREGLAGQDLTDTQYF. The CDR3 DNA reads as TGCGCCAGCAGCCGAGAGGGACTAGCGGGACAAGACCTCACAGATACGCAGTATTTT. The rearrangement links TRBV5-1 to TRBJ2-3, with 13 bases that match TRBD2. CDR3 length equals 19 residues. The germline CDR1 and CDR2 sequences are SGHRS and YFSETQ. J was trimmed by 2 bases and V by 4 bases; bases with no gene match: 13.

This clone was seen only a few times. The chain combines TRBV4-3 with TRBJ2-1; 11 positions agree with TRBD2. The length of the CDR3 is 19 residues. Per the germline V gene, CDR1 is LGHNA and CDR2 is YSLEER. Trimming at V came to 3 bases and at J to 15 bases, leaving 25 bases not matched to a gene. CDR3 region: CASSQRLAGIGQLLGFRFF. Here the CDR3 DNA reads TGCGCCAGCAGCCAGAGACTAGCGGGAATTGGTCAGTTGCTCGGGTTTCGGTTCTTC.

Written as DNA, the CDR3 is TGCGCCAGCAAGAACGGGCCCTACGAGCAGTACTTC. Translating gives CASKNGPYEQYF. This chain links TRBV5-1 with TRBJ2-7, with D uncertain. CDR3 length: 12 residues. The V end was cut by 6 bases, the J end by 2 bases, with 9 bases between. Germline lookup yields CDR1 SGHRS and CDR2 YFSETQ.

This clone has just a few counts. This sequence joins TRBV7-2 and TRBJ2-7, with 8 bases lining up with TRBD1. The CDR3 is 14 residues long. CDR1 SGHTA and CDR2 FQGNSA come from the germline V gene. The V gene end was trimmed by 4 bases and the J gene end by 4 bases; junction bases not matched to a gene: 6. For the CDR3, the DNA is TGTGCCAGCAGCTCAAACCGGGACAGGTACGAGCAGTACTTC. Translated: CASSSNRDRYEQYF.

This clone has a handful of counts. This chain connects TRBV4-2 to TRBJ2-3; 11 bases agree with TRBD2. Trimming cost V 4 bases and J 5 bases; bases outside gene matches: 14. The germline CDR1 and CDR2 sequences are LGHNA and YNFKEQ. CDR3 length: 18 residues. Written as DNA, the CDR3 is TGTGCCAGCAGCCCCTCCCCCCGGAGACTAGCGGGATTAGATACGCAGTATTTT. Amino acids: CASSPSPRRLAGLDTQYF.

In DNA, the CDR3 is TGCAGCGTTCCAAGATTGGGGGGGTTGAACACTGAAGCTTTCTTT. This translates into CSVPRLGGLNTEAFF. The chain couples TRBV29-1 to TRBJ1-1; D perhaps matches TRBD1 (5 bases). The CDR3 has 15 amino acids. Trimming removed 5 bases from V and 0 bases from J, with 16 bases in between. Germline lookup yields CDR1 SQVTM and CDR2 ANQGSEA.

This clone turned up a few times. The V call is TRBV4-1, the J call TRBJ2-7; D is unclear. From germline, CDR1 is MGHRA and CDR2 YSYEKL. The V end lost 1 base, the J end lost 4 bases, and 17 bases lay between the germline ends. The CDR3 runs 16 residues. The CDR3 DNA reads TGCGCCAGCAGCCAAGCCCCCCCAGGTCTCGGGTACGAGCAGTACTTC. This encodes CASSQAPPGLGYEQYF.

In the case of this clone: Other DNA sequences in this specimen translate into the identical CDR3. This chain connects TRBV20-1 to TRBJ2-1, with D perhaps matching TRBD1 (6 bases). Trimming stripped 6 bases from V and 7 bases from J, with 10 bases between. This CDR3 has 11 residues. Germline CDR1 reads DFQATT; CDR2 reads SNEGSKA (reference sequence). The CDR3 reads CSAFRGNEQFF. The CDR3 DNA reads as TGCAGTGCATTCAGGGGAAATGAGCAGTTCTTC.

The chain links TRBV2 to TRBJ2-3; TRBD2 matches 9 bases. V lost 2 bases, J lost 7 bases, and 7 bases stayed unmatched. CDR1 and CDR2 from the germline V gene are SNHLY and FYNNEI. CDR3 length: 15 residues. The CDR3 nucleotides read TGTGCCAGCAGTGAATTTAGCGGGGGCACGAATACGCAGTATTTT. Translating it yields CASSEFSGGTNTQYF. Variable domain in full (rest from reference TRBV2 and TRBJ2-3): EPEVTQTPSHQVTQMGQEVILRCVPISNHLYFYWYRQILGQKVEFLVSFYNNEISEKSEIFDDQFSVERPDGSNFTLKIRSTKLEDSAMYFCASSEFSGGTNTQYFGPGTRLTVL.

To note about this clone: Other DNA variants within this sample encode the same CDR3. The chain couples TRBV7-2 to TRBJ2-3; 7 nucleotides line up with TRBD2. The V gene end was trimmed by 2 bases and the J gene end by 1 base; junction bases not matched to a gene: 0. The CDR3 loop spans 14 amino acids. Germline V CDR1 and CDR2: SGHTA, FQGNSA. This CDR3 reads CASSLRGGTDTQYF. The DNA for the CDR3 is TGTGCCAGCAGCTTACGGGGGGGCACAGATACGCAGTATTTT.

This clone was detected a few times. The chain links TRBV11-2 to TRBJ2-7, with a possible D match to TRBD1 (6 bases). The CDR3 consists of 13 residues. The V gene's germline CDR1 is SGHAT and CDR2 FQNNGV. Trimming removed 4 bases from V and 6 bases from J, with 13 bases in between. CDR3 residues: CASSSVVGAEQYF. The CDR3 region has the DNA TGTGCCAGCAGCTCCGTCGTGGGGGCCGAGCAGTACTTC.